These 9 T cell receptor beta chains were sequenced from one sample in a study of molecular identifiers for immune sequencing clone quantification. Each CDR3 protein gets one entry after TCRdb re-called the PCR reads with MiXCR. The table includes hundreds of thousands of distinct CDR3 sequences, 15% to 20% detected once. The sample was naive CD8+ T cells from blood, with Jurkat cell RNA spiked in. The subset is: FACS-sorted CD8+CD4-CCR7+CD45RA+ naive T cells. The receptors derive from a human donor in good health. Some libraries in this study had Jurkat cell RNA spiked in.

A single count supports this clonotype. A much larger clone sits a single nucleotide away, making a read error possible. This chain joins TRBV28 and TRBJ1-5; D remains unclear. Germline V gene sequence: CDR1 MDHEN, CDR2 SYDVKM. V lost 2 bases to trimming and J lost 5 bases, with 13 bases between them. This CDR3 is built from 15 residues. CDR3 residues: CASSLGRKPYQPQHF. CDR3 bases: TGTGCCAGCAGTTTAGGGCGTAAACCATATCAGCCCCAGCATTTT.

Comment on this clonotype: The CDR3 carries no conserved terminal phenylalanine or tryptophan, so it likely arises from a read error. The CDR3 sequence is CVSSLGPREFTDTQYS. The DNA of the CDR3 is TGTGTCAGCAGCTTAGGACCGAGAGAATTCACAGATACGCAGTATTCT. This chain links TRBV7-9 with TRBJ2-3; D is undetermined. This CDR3 contains 16 residues. Germline V CDR1 and CDR2: SEHNR, FQNEAQ (reference sequence).

In its sample, this clonotype was seen many times. The chain is built from TRBV12-3 or TRBV12-4 and TRBJ2-5; TRBD1 agrees at 10 bases. The CDR3 has 16 residues. V shed 5 bases and J 2 bases; nucleotides not matched to a gene: 8. CDR3 amino acids: CASSPPGQGLQETQYF. The CDR3 DNA sequence: TGTGCCAGCAGTCCACCGGGACAGGGGCTACAAGAGACCCAGTACTTC.

Only one count was recorded for this clonotype. Possible read error: a much larger clone is one base away. CDR3 DNA sequence: TGCAGTGCTTCCCCTCTTTCGGGGGGGCCCCACGGGCAGTACTTC. Residues: CSASPLSGGPHGQYF. V is TRBV20-1 and J is TRBJ2-7, with TRBD2 identical over 8 bases. The germline V gene has CDR1 DFQATT and CDR2 SNEGSKA (reference sequence). V lost 5 bases, J lost 9 bases, and 18 bases stayed unmatched. The CDR3 loop spans 15 amino acids.

Regarding this clonotype: A read error may explain this, as a much larger clone is one base away. The V gene is TRBV19, the J gene TRBJ1-5, with TRBD1 matching over 7 bases. Germline assignment: CDR1 LNHDA and CDR2 SQIVND (reference sequence). CDR3 length: 15 residues. This chain's CDR3 is CASTVQGRGNRPQHF. As DNA, the CDR3 is TGTGCCAGTACCGTACAGGGGAGAGGCAATCGGCCCCAGCATTTT.

A word on this clonotype: An end of the junction does not agree with germline; a read error may underlie this. V and J are TRBV7-6 and TRBJ2-7, with TRBD2 matching over 13 bases. CDR1 SGHVS and CDR2 FNYEAQ come from the germline V gene. This CDR3 contains 15 residues. The CDR3 is CASSLRTSGSYGQYF. CDR3 sequence (DNA): TGTGCCAGCAGCCTCCGGACTAGCGGGAGCTACGGGCAGTACTTC.

The chain combines TRBV6-2 or TRBV6-3 with TRBJ1-6, with TRBD1 identical over 8 bases. The CDR3 covers 17 residues. V lost 8 bases, J lost 3 bases, and 12 bases stayed unmatched. Germline CDR1 and CDR2: MNHEY and SVGEGT. As DNA, the CDR3 is TGTGCCAGCGGGAGGACAGGGATCCGCTACTATAATTCACCCCTCCACTTT. Its translation: CASGRTGIRYYNSPLHF.

This clonotype was counted ten times or more. V usage is TRBV9 and J usage is TRBJ1-2; 8 bases map to TRBD1. The CDR3 contains 15 residues. The germline gives CDR1 SGDLS, CDR2 YYNGEE. With 0 bases clipped from V and 4 bases from J, the junction kept 5 bases outside the gene matches. CDR3 residues: CASSVGVTGGYGYTF. CDR3 DNA: TGTGCCAGCAGCGTAGGAGTCACAGGGGGCTATGGCTACACCTTC.

This clonotype has just a few counts. V usage is TRBV2 and J usage is TRBJ2-1, with 10 bases matching TRBD2. With 8 bases clipped from V and 7 bases from J, the junction kept 5 bases outside the gene matches. Germline V gene sequence: CDR1 SNHLY, CDR2 FYNNEI. The CDR3 runs 13 residues. The CDR3 loop reads CASLAGVGNEQFF. DNA of the CDR3: TGTGCCAGCCTAGCGGGGGTTGGGAATGAGCAGTTCTTC.